The TCR beta chain under discussion was sequenced for a study of regulatory T cells in long-lasting Graves disease. Notes on this clonotype: Antigen: not known.

Findings of the study overall: The work looked only at peripheral blood and did not look at thyroid tissue.

Arm-PCR of CDR3 regions with iRepertoire HTBI primers generated TCR beta libraries. One entry per CDR3 protein, called by TCRdb with MiXCR from the multiplex PCR reads. The sample lists some 490,000 distinct CDR3 sequences; more than 10% were seen once. V lost 1 base and J 2 bases, leaving 8 bases between the germline ends. Per germline, CDR1 LGHDT and CDR2 YNNKEL (reference sequence). The CDR3 has 14 amino acids. Time point given: newly diagnosed GD, antithyroid drugs for less than 3 months. RNA isolated from PBMCs was used to make the TCR library. The sample was also reused in another study, on T cells in Graves' hyperthyroidism and ophthalmopathy. From that second work: TCR CDR3 underwent first-round RT-PCR with the HTBI primer set.

The sequence came from a young woman with Graves disease. Sequenced here: peripheral blood mononuclear cells (PBMCs), sampled at new diagnosis, from a patient treated with antithyroid drugs. This chain connects TRBV3-1 to TRBJ2-5; no reliable D call. The CDR3 region is CASSQVLDQETQYF. The CDR3, as DNA: TGTGCCAGCAGCCAAGTGCTAGATCAAGAGACCCAGTACTTC.